A selection of T cell receptor beta chains follows, all from one sample in a study of technical replicates of blood from a handful of donors. The table came from immunoSEQ multiplex PCR; TCRdb's copy has only in-frame clones and leaves some out. The sample contains 65,000 to 80,000 clones, approximately 91% of which appear only once. What was sequenced was T cells isolated from PBMCs. These TCRs come from a human donor in good health. The CDR3 runs from the conserved cysteine through the conserved F or W. A D gene is named only where the DNA matches it firmly. Clone size is stated in some rows and not others, as once, few, many or a class when expanded.

>NA|NA|TRBJ2-7|TRBV4-1
CASSFRDTLYEQYF
TGCGCCAGCAGCTTCCGGGACACCTTATACGAGCAGTACTTC
>NA|TRBD1|TRBJ2-4|TRBV27
CASSSGGQNIQYF
TGTGCCAGCAGTTCAGGGGGCCAGAACATTCAGTACTTC
>NA|TRBD2|TRBJ2-5|TRBV2
CASSEAGLAAPQETQYF
TGTGCCAGCAGTGAAGCGGGTCTAGCGGCGCCCCAAGAGACCCAGTACTTC
>once|NA|TRBJ2-7|TRBV2
CASRDLEGEYEQYF
TGTGCCAGCAGAGACCTAGAGGGAGAATACGAGCAGTACTTC
>NA|NA|TRBJ2-2|TRBV9
CASSSRVLGELFF
TGTGCCAGCAGCTCCAGGGTTTTGGGGGAGCTGTTTTTT
>NA|TRBD2|TRBJ2-2|TRBV7-9
CASSLTGGANTGELFF
TGTGCCAGCAGCTTAACGGGAGGGGCGAACACCGGGGAGCTGTTTTTT
>few|NA|TRBJ2-2|TRBV25-1
CASSESDTGELFF
TGTGCCAGCAGTGAGTCAGACACCGGGGAGCTGTTTTTT
>NA|TRBD2|TRBJ2-1|TRBV11-2
CASSLSGRVIILGEQFF
TGTGCCAGCAGCTTAAGCGGGAGGGTCATTATCCTCGGTGAGCAGTTCTTC
>NA|TRBD2|TRBJ2-1|TRBV28
CASSITGLAGVNEQFF
TGTGCCAGCAGTATAACGGGACTAGCGGGAGTCAATGAGCAGTTCTTC
>NA|NA|TRBJ1-1|TRBV11-2
CASSLSGQDTEAFF
TGTGCCAGCAGCTTATCTGGACAAGACACTGAAGCTTTCTTT
>NA|TRBD1|TRBJ2-1|TRBV9
CASSSKITGGSYNEQFF
TGTGCCAGCAGCTCTAAAATAACAGGGGGCAGCTACAATGAGCAGTTCTTC
>NA|NA|TRBJ2-3|TRBV5-3
CARSPFEREILSSTDTQYF
TGTGCCAGAAGCCCGTTTGAGAGAGAGATCTTATCTAGCACAGATACGCAGTATTTT
>NA|TRBD2|TRBJ2-3|TRBV9
CASSVASGSTDTQYF
TGTGCCAGCAGCGTAGCTAGCGGGAGCACAGATACGCAGTATTTT
>once|NA|TRBJ1-4|TRBV28
CASRVGSATNEKLFF
TGTGCCAGCAGGGTGGGCTCGGCAACTAATGAAAAACTGTTTTTT
>NA|NA|TRBJ2-3|TRBV13
CASSLITHTDTQYF
TGTGCCAGCAGCTTAATAACACACACAGATACGCAGTATTTT
>NA|TRBD1|TRBJ2-7|TRBV15
CATSRGARGIDYEQYF
TGTGCCACCAGCAGAGGGGCCAGGGGGATCGACTACGAGCAGTACTTC
>NA|NA|TRBJ1-2|TRBV28
CASSFRVNSNGYTF
TGTGCCAGCAGTTTCAGGGTTAATTCTAATGGCTACACCTTC
>NA|NA|TRBJ2-1|TRBV7-7
CASSFSTKVNEQFF
TGTGCTAGCAGCTTTTCGACAAAGGTGAATGAGCAGTTCTTC
>NA|NA|TRBJ2-2|TRBV19
CASSKPGTAGELFF
TGTGCCAGTAGTAAGCCCGGGACTGCCGGGGAGCTGTTTTTT
>NA|TRBD1|TRBJ2-3|TRBV28
CASRSTGAASTDTQYF
TGTGCCAGCAGATCCACAGGGGCCGCATCCACAGATACGCAGTATTTT
>NA|TRBD1|TRBJ2-5|TRBV28
CASMDRQETQYF
TGTGCCAGCATGGACAGGCAAGAGACCCAGTACTTC
>NA|NA|TRBJ2-7|TRBV23-1
CASSQGDNYEQYF
TGCGCCAGCAGTCAAGGGGACAACTACGAGCAGTACTTC
>NA|TRBD1|TRBJ2-7|TRBV29-1
CSGRQGASEQYF
TGCAGCGGTAGACAGGGGGCAAGCGAGCAGTACTTC
>NA|TRBD2|TRBJ2-6|TRBV2
CASSMNPGLAGPSGANVLTF
TGTGCCAGCAGTATGAATCCGGGACTAGCGGGCCCCTCTGGGGCCAACGTCCTGACTTTC
>NA|TRBD2|TRBJ2-1|TRBV5-1
CASSLTGTSVNEQFF
TGCGCCAGCAGCTTGACCGGGACTAGCGTTAATGAGCAGTTCTTC
>NA|NA|TRBJ1-2|TRBV15
CATSSTLQGYGYTF
TGTGCCACCAGCAGTACACTACAGGGTTACGGCTACACCTTC
>NA|TRBD1|TRBJ2-3|TRBV7-7
CASSQDREDTQYF
TGTGCCAGCAGCCAAGACAGGGAAGATACGCAGTATTTT
>NA|TRBD1|TRBJ1-2|TRBV28
CASSLEAGGAGYTF
TGTGCCAGCAGTTTAGAGGCAGGGGGAGCGGGCTACACCTTC
>NA|NA|TRBJ2-1|TRBV30
CAWMSYEQFF
TGTGCCTGGATGAGCTATGAGCAGTTCTTC
>NA|NA|TRBJ1-5|TRBV2
CASSAGRRVNQPQHF
TGTGCCAGCAGTGCGGGCAGGCGGGTCAATCAGCCCCAGCATTTT
>NA|NA|TRBJ2-1|TRBV15
CATRDSGWSSYNEQFF
TGTGCCACCCGGGATAGCGGATGGAGCTCCTACAATGAGCAGTTCTTC
>NA|NA|TRBJ1-5|TRBV30
CAWSDGGRQPQHF
TGTGCCTGGAGTGATGGGGGCCGTCAGCCCCAGCATTTT
>few|NA|TRBJ2-2|TRBV9
CASSVIGTANTGELFF
TGTGCCAGCAGCGTTATCGGTACTGCGAACACCGGGGAGCTGTTTTTT
>NA|NA|TRBJ2-5|TRBV7-3
CASSLGGAGTQYF
TGTGCCAGCAGCTTAGGGGGGGCAGGGACCCAGTACTTC
>NA|NA|TRBJ2-7|TRBV19
CASSIAESYEQYF
TGTGCCAGTAGTATAGCGGAGTCCTACGAGCAGTACTTC
>NA|NA|TRBJ2-7|TRBV10-3
CAISEFVDSYEQYF
TGTGCCATCAGTGAATTTGTAGACAGCTACGAGCAGTACTTC
>NA|NA|TRBJ2-7|TRBV29-1
CSVYGTSSYEQYF
TGCAGCGTTTACGGGACATCCTCCTACGAGCAGTACTTC
>once|TRBD1|TRBJ1-1|TRBV6-5
CASSTPGGLNTEAFF
TGTGCCAGCAGTACACCAGGGGGCTTGAACACTGAAGCTTTCTTT
>few|TRBD1|TRBJ1-2|TRBV6-5
CASSAGTGIIGGYTF
TGTGCCAGCAGTGCCGGGACAGGGATAATAGGGGGCTACACCTTC
>NA|NA|TRBJ1-2|TRBV11-3
CASSLGQASTGYTF
TGTGCCAGCAGCTTAGGACAAGCTTCGACTGGCTACACCTTC
>NA|TRBD2|TRBJ2-7|TRBV4-1
CASSQILAGAAYEQYF
TGCGCCAGCAGCCAAATCCTAGCGGGAGCCGCCTACGAGCAGTACTTC
>NA|TRBD2|TRBJ2-1|TRBV5-1
CASSWTSGRAWEQFF
TGCGCCAGCAGCTGGACTAGCGGGAGGGCCTGGGAGCAGTTCTTC
>NA|TRBD2|TRBJ2-7|TRBV19
CASSGLDYEQYF
TGTGCCAGCTCGGGACTAGACTACGAGCAGTACTTC
>NA|NA|TRBJ2-1|TRBV10-1
CASSDLWAEQFF
TGCGCCAGCAGTGACCTCTGGGCTGAGCAGTTCTTC
>NA|TRBD1|TRBJ2-7|TRBV29-1
CSAEGQGTHEQYF
TGCAGCGCTGAGGGACAGGGAACCCACGAGCAGTACTTC
>NA|NA|TRBJ2-1|TRBV19
CASSTAGWRLENEQFF
TGTGCCAGTAGCACGGCCGGATGGAGGTTAGAGAATGAGCAGTTCTTC